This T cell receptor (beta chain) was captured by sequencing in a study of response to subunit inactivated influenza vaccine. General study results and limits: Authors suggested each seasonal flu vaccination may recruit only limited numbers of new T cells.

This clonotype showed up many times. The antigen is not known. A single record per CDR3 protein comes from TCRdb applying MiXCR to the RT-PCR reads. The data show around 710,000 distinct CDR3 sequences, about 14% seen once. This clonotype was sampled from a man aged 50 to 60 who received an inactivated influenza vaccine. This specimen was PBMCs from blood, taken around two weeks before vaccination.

The CDR3 DNA reads as TGTGCCAGCAGCGATCACGACAGGTATTATCAGCCCCAGCATTTT. Protein product: CASSDHDRYYQPQHF. V is TRBV12-3 or TRBV12-4 and J is TRBJ1-5; TRBD1 might be the D (6 bases). CDR3 length: 15 amino acids. Trimming took off 6 bases at V and 5 bases at J, with 17 bases between the two ends.